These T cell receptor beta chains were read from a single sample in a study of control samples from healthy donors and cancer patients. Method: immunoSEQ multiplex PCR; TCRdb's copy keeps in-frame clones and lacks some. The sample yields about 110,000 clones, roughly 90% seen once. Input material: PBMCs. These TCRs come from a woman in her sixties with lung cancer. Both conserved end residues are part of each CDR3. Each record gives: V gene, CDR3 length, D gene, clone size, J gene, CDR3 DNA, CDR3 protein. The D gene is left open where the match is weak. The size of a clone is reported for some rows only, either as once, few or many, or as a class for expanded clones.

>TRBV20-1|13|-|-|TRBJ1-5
TGCAGTGCTAGTGGACTGAGCAATCAGCCCCAGCATTTT
CSASGLSNQPQHF
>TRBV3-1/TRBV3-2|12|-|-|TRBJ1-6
TGTGCCAGCAGCCGGGATGAGTCACCCCTCCACTTT
CASSRDESPLHF
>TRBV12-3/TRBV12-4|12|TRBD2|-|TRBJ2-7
TGTGCCAGCAGTTTTGGGGGGGGCGAGCAGTACTTC
CASSFGGGEQYF
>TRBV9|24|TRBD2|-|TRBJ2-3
TGTGCCAGCAGCTCCCAGGGGTACAGAGGACTAGCGGGAGGGCCGGAGATGGAGACGGATACGCAGTATTTT
CASSSQGYRGLAGGPEMETDTQYF
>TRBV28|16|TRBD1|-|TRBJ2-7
TGTGCCAGCAGTTTGGGACAGGGTTCCCGCTCCTACGAGCAGTACTTC
CASSLGQGSRSYEQYF
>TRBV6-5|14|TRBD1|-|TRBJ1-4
TGTGCCAGCAGTTACCGGGACAGTAATGAAAAACTGTTTTTT
CASSYRDSNEKLFF
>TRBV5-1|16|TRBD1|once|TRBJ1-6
TGCGCCAGCAGCTCCCGGGACAGAGACTATAATTCACCCCTCCACTTT
CASSSRDRDYNSPLHF
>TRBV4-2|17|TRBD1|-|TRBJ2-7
TGTGCCAGCAGCCAAGCCCCACCGGGACAGTCTACCTACGAGCAGTACTTC
CASSQAPPGQSTYEQYF
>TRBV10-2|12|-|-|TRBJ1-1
TGCGCCAGCAGCTGGGACCTCACTGAAGCTTTCTTT
CASSWDLTEAFF
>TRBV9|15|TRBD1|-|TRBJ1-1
TGTGCCAGCAGCTCCCCGGACAGGGGGAGCACTGAAGCTTTCTTT
CASSSPDRGSTEAFF
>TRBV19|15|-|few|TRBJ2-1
TGTGCCAGTAGTATATCCAGGGGAGGTGGAAATGAGCAGTTCTTC
CASSISRGGGNEQFF
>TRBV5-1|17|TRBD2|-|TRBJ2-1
TGCGCCAGCAGCGGTGGGCCACTAGCGGGAGGAGTCAATGAGCAGTTCTTC
CASSGGPLAGGVNEQFF
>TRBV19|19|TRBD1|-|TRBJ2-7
TGTGCCAGTAGTATTTTGGGACAGGGGGCCGGAAAGAACTCCTACGAGCAGTACTTC
CASSILGQGAGKNSYEQYF
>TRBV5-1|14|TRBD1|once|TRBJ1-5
TGCGCCAGCAGCTCGGGACAGCCCAATCAGCCCCAGCATTTT
CASSSGQPNQPQHF
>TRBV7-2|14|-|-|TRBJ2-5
TGTGCCAGCAGCCTAGGGGGGAGGTGGGAGACCCAGTACTTC
CASSLGGRWETQYF
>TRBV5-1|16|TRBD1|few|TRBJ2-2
TGCGCCAGCAGCCGATCCGGGACAGGGAACACCGGGGAGCTGTTTTTT
CASSRSGTGNTGELFF
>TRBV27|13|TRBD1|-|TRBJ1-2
TGTGCCAGCAGTTTCGACAGGGATAGTGGCTACACCTTC
CASSFDRDSGYTF
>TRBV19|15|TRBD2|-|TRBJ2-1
TGTGCCAGTAGTATGGGGGAGGGAGGATACAATGAGCAGTTCTTC
CASSMGEGGYNEQFF
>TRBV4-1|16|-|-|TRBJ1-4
TGCGCCAGCAGCCAAGCGGGGGCCCTTCAATATGAAAAACTGTTTTTT
CASSQAGALQYEKLFF
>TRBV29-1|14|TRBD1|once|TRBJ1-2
TGCAGCGTTCCCTCCCGGGACAGGGGCCATGGCTACACCTTC
CSVPSRDRGHGYTF
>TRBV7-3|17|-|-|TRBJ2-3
TGTGCCAGCAGCCCCAGGAGCGGAGGGGGCAGGGCAGATACGCAGTATTTT
CASSPRSGGGRADTQYF
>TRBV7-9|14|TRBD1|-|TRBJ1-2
TGTGCCAGCAGCCACACAGGGACAGGGAATGGCTACACCTTC
CASSHTGTGNGYTF
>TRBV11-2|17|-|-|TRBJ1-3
TGTGCCAGCACCATAAAGATGTGGGGGCATCGGAGAAACACCATATATTTT
CASTIKMWGHRRNTIYF
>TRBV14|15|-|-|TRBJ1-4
TGTGCCAGCAGCCAAGTAGGCCCCCTGGTCGAAAAACTGTTTTTT
CASSQVGPLVEKLFF
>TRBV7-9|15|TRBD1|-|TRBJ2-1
TGTGCCAGCAGCTTAGCGGGACAGGGTTACAATGAGCAGTTCTTC
CASSLAGQGYNEQFF
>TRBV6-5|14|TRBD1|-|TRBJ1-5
TGTGCCAGCAGTTTACAGGGGAGTAATCAGCCCCAGCATTTT
CASSLQGSNQPQHF
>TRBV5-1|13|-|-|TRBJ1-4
TGCGCCAGCAGCTTTGAGGGGGATGAAAAACTGTTTTTT
CASSFEGDEKLFF
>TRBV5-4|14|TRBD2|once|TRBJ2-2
TGTGCCAGCAGCTTGCGGGAGGGCACCGGGGAGCTGTTTTTT
CASSLREGTGELFF
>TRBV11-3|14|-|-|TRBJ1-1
TGTGCCAGCAGCTTAGGTAGGGGGAGCACTGAAGCTTTCTTT
CASSLGRGSTEAFF
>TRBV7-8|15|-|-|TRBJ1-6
TGTGCCAGCAGCTCCTCCGGGGGGGATAATTCACCCCTCCACTTT
CASSSSGGDNSPLHF
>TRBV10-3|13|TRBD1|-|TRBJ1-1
TGTGCCATCACACCACAGGGGTCCCCTGAAGCTTTCTTT
CAITPQGSPEAFF
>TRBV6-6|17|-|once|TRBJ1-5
TGTGCCAGCAGTCTACACCTCCGGACAGTTATCGATCAGCCCCAGCATTTT
CASSLHLRTVIDQPQHF
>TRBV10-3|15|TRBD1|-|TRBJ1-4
TGTGCCATCAGTGAGTCCGGGACAGCTAATGAAAAACTGTTTTTT
CAISESGTANEKLFF
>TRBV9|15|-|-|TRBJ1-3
TGTGCCAGCAGCCATCGAGCCCGGGATGGAAACACCATATATTTT
CASSHRARDGNTIYF
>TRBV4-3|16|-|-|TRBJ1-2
TGCGCCAGCAGCCAAGAAAGGGGGAACCTTGGCCGTGGCTACACCTTC
CASSQERGNLGRGYTF
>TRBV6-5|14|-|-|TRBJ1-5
TGTGCCAGCAGTTACGACTTTACGGGGCAGCCCCAGCATTTT
CASSYDFTGQPQHF
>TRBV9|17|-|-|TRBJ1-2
TGTGCCAGCAGCGAGGCCCCATCTCGGAGGGAGGGCGCTGGCTACACCTTC
CASSEAPSRREGAGYTF
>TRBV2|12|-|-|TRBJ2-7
TGTGCCAGCAGTTATAGCGACTACGAGCAGTACTTC
CASSYSDYEQYF
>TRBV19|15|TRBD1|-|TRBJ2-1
TGTGCCAGTAGTAAATTTCCAGGGGGCGCCGATGAGCAGTTCTTC
CASSKFPGGADEQFF
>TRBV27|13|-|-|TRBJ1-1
TGTGCCTCATCCAGGGGCCAGAATACTGAAGCTTTCTTT
CASSRGQNTEAFF
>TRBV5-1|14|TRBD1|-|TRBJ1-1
TGCGCCAGCAGCTTGCAGGGGGAACGGGCCCAAGCTTTCTTT
CASSLQGERAQAFF
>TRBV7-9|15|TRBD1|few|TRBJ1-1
TGTGCCAGCAGCGTTCAACAGGGGCGTGGGACTGAAGCTTTCTTT
CASSVQQGRGTEAFF
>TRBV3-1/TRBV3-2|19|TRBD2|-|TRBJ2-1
TGTGCCAGCAGCTCCTTAGCGGGGGGGCCTTCGAGCTCCTACAATGAGCAGTTCTTC
CASSSLAGGPSSSYNEQFF
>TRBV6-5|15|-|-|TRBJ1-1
TGTGCCAGCAGTTACGGGCGGGGGCTGAACACTGAAGCTTTCTTT
CASSYGRGLNTEAFF
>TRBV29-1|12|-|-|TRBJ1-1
TGCAGCGTCTCCGAGTCCCGTACTGAAGCTTTCTTT
CSVSESRTEAFF
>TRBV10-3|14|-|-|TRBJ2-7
TGTGCCATCAGCGCTACTAGATCCGACTACGAGCAGTACTTC
CAISATRSDYEQYF
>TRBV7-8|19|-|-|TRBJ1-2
TGTGCCAGCAGCTTAGCTCCCGCACAGGTAGCTGGGTTTAACTATGGCTACACCTTC
CASSLAPAQVAGFNYGYTF
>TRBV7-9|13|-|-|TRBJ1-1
TGTGCCAGCAGCTTAGAACCGGAGACTGAAGCTTTCTTT
CASSLEPETEAFF
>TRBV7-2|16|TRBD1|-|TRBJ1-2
TGTGCCAGCAGCCAGGACAGGGGCATTATAAACTATGGCTACACCTTC
CASSQDRGIINYGYTF
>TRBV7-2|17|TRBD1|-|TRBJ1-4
TGTGCCAGCAGCTTAGAGGATTCGAGACAGGGGAGTGAAAAACTGTTTTTT
CASSLEDSRQGSEKLFF
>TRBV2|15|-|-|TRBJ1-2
TGTGCCAGCAGTGAAATCCCGAGGGCCGGGATCAGCTACACCTTC
CASSEIPRAGISYTF
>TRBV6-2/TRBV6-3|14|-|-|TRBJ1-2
TGTGCCAGCAGTTACTCACAGGTGGCATATGGCTACACCTTC
CASSYSQVAYGYTF
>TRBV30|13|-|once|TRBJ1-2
TGTGCCTGGAGTGTAATGGATGGGTATGGCTACACCTTC
CAWSVMDGYGYTF
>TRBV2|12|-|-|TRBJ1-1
TGTGCCAGCAGTGGCACTAACACTGAAGCTTTCTTT
CASSGTNTEAFF
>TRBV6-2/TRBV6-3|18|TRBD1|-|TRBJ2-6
TGTGCCAGCAGTTACGGGGGACAGGACAACTCTGGGGCCAACGTCCTGACTTTC
CASSYGGQDNSGANVLTF
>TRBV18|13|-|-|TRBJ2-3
TGTGCCAGCTCACCACCCAGCACAGATACGCAGTATTTT
CASSPPSTDTQYF
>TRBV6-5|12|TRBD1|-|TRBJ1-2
TGTGCCAGCTCCGGGACAGGCTATGGCTACACCTTC
CASSGTGYGYTF
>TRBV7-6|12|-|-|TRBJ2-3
TGTGCCAGCAGCTTAGCTACAGATACGCAGTATTTT
CASSLATDTQYF
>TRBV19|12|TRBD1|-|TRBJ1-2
TGTGCCAGTAGACAGGGGGCGAATGGCTACACCTTC
CASRQGANGYTF
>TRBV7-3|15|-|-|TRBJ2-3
TGTGCCAGCAGCTTAACAGGGGTCGGGAGAGATACGCAGTATTTT
CASSLTGVGRDTQYF